Listed here are 21 T cell receptor beta chains from one sample, sequenced in a study of early T cells in non-severe SARS-CoV-2 infection. TCRdb analysed the 5' RACE reads with MiXCR anew, one entry per CDR3 protein. The data show roughly 20,000 distinct CDR3 sequences, more than 5% seen once. The source material was whole blood, sampled at baseline. Receptor source: an adult who was a healthcare worker with PCR-confirmed SARS-CoV-2 infection or an uninfected control (not recorded which).

In its sample, this clonotype was seen a few times. The V and J genes are TRBV6-5 and TRBJ2-7, with a weak D call TRBD1 (5 bases). The germline V gene has CDR1 MNHEY and CDR2 SVGAGI. The CDR3 runs 13 residues. Trimming shortened V by 5 bases and J by 7 bases, and 15 bases separated the two germline ends. The CDR3 bases are TGTGCCAGCAGTAGCAGGGAAGGGCGTGAGCAGTACTTC. It translates to CASSSREGREQYF.

In its sample, this clonotype was seen many times. The chain couples TRBV6-2 or TRBV6-3 to TRBJ2-3; 9 positions agree with TRBD1. V trimming: 9 bases; J trimming: 5 bases; junction bases outside the gene matches: 15. CDR3 length: 16 residues. Germline CDR1 reads MNHEY; CDR2 reads SVGEGT. The CDR3 nucleotides are TGTGCCAGTACTCCCCCCCGGGACAGGGAATTAGATACGCAGTATTTT. As protein: CASTPPRDRELDTQYF.

This clonotype was found many times. V is TRBV30 and J is TRBJ2-1, with a tentative D call TRBD1 (6 bases). The CDR3 consists of 12 residues. Germline-derived CDR1 and CDR2 are GTSNPN and SVGIG (reference sequence). The germline V and J ends were trimmed by 2 bases and 7 bases, with 9 bases remaining between them. CDR3 residues: CAWSSQGNEQFF. In DNA form, the CDR3 reads TGTGCCTGGAGTTCCCAGGGGAATGAGCAGTTCTTC.

This clonotype was detected many times. The rearrangement links TRBV12-3 or TRBV12-4 to TRBJ1-1, with D unresolved. CDR3 length equals 11 residues. V lost 4 bases to trimming and J lost 6 bases, with 6 bases between them. Here the CDR3 DNA reads TGTGCCAGCAGTTCGGCGGCTGAAGCTTTCTTT. Residues: CASSSAAEAFF.

This clonotype showed up many times. The genes are TRBV15 and TRBJ2-1; 9 bases map to TRBD2. This CDR3 is 15 amino acids long. Germline assignment: CDR1 LNHNV and CDR2 YYDKDF (reference sequence). The J segment lost 4 bases and the V segment lost 4 bases, leaving 5 bases of the junction unmatched. This CDR3 is CATSIRLADYNEQFF. CDR3 coding DNA: TGTGCCACCAGCATAAGACTAGCGGATTACAATGAGCAGTTCTTC.

This clonotype has ten or more counts. This sequence joins TRBV30 and TRBJ1-1, with D uncertain. V dropped 2 bases and J dropped 0 bases, with 4 bases sitting between them. The CDR3 runs 12 residues. Looked up from germline, CDR1 is GTSNPN and CDR2 is SVGIG (reference sequence). The CDR3 DNA reads TGTGCCTGGAGTTATGTGAACACTGAAGCTTTCTTT. Protein product: CAWSYVNTEAFF.

This clonotype was detected ten times or more. The chain has TRBV6-5 and TRBJ2-1; no reliable D call. Germline CDR1 and CDR2: MNHEY and SVGAGI. V shed 5 bases and J shed 7 bases, with 9 bases lying between them. This CDR3 region has 12 residues. The CDR3 region has the DNA TGTGCCAGCAGTCCCCTTTCGAATGAGCAGTTCTTC. Its translation: CASSPLSNEQFF.

By sample share, this clonotype is medium-sized. The V call is TRBV18, the J call TRBJ1-5; D gene ambiguous. The V end lost 5 bases, the J end lost 0 bases, and 8 bases lay between the germline ends. The CDR3 is 14 residues long. Germline lookup yields CDR1 KGHSH and CDR2 LQKENI. The CDR3 protein is CASSTFDSNQPQHF. CDR3 DNA sequence: TGTGCCAGCTCAACGTTCGATAGCAATCAGCCCCAGCATTTT.

The genes are TRBV5-1 and TRBJ1-4; D is unclear. This CDR3 is built from 15 residues. The germline V and J ends were trimmed by 0 bases and 0 bases, with 6 bases remaining between them. Germline loops: CDR1 SGHRS, CDR2 YFSETQ. In nucleotides, the CDR3 is TGCGCCAGCAGCTTGGCTTACACAACTAATGAAAAACTGTTTTTT. Translating gives CASSLAYTTNEKLFF.

The rearrangement uses TRBV19 and TRBJ2-3; possibly TRBD1 for D (5 bases). Germline values: CDR1 LNHDA, CDR2 SQIVND (reference sequence). The CDR3 extends over 15 amino acids. Trimming removed 3 bases from V and 2 bases from J, with 12 bases in between. Here the CDR3 reads CASSIRAVYTDTQYF. CDR3 DNA: TGTGCCAGTAGTATCAGGGCGGTTTACACAGATACGCAGTATTTT.

This clonotype was seen at least ten times. V and J are TRBV7-2 and TRBJ1-6; D is unclear. There are 17 residues in the CDR3. V lost 3 bases to trimming and J lost 3 bases, with 15 bases between them. CDR1 is SGHTA and CDR2 is FQGNSA in the germline V gene. Written as DNA, the CDR3 is TGTGCCAGCAGCTTGACCCTACATTTGATCTATAATTCACCCCTCCACTTT. Protein: CASSLTLHLIYNSPLHF.

In this sample, this clonotype turned up many times. This chain links TRBV7-6 with TRBJ2-7; 8 bases agree with TRBD2. J lost 4 bases, V lost 6 bases, and 8 bases had no gene match. Germline V CDR1 and CDR2: SGHVS, FNYEAQ. This CDR3 region has 14 residues. CDR3 sequence: CASSPTSGGYEQYF. DNA of the CDR3: TGTGCCAGCAGTCCGACCAGCGGGGGTTACGAGCAGTACTTC.

The table lists this clonotype with a few counts. The chain employs TRBV29-1 and TRBJ1-1; no reliable D call. CDR1 is SQVTM and CDR2 is ANQGSEA in the germline V gene. V lost 7 bases, J lost 6 bases, and 18 bases lay in between. The CDR3 is made up of 13 amino acids. In DNA, the CDR3 is TGCAGCGCTATAAACGACTGGCCCGCTGAAGCTTTCTTT. Protein sequence: CSAINDWPAEAFF.

This chain links TRBV7-8 with TRBJ1-2; 9 nucleotides agree with TRBD1. CDR1 and CDR2 from the germline V gene are SGHVS and FQNEAQ. V dropped 0 bases and J dropped 6; count of bases not matched to a gene: 5. The CDR3 runs 15 residues. CDR3 in amino acids: CASSLAWGQGNGYTF. CDR3 DNA: TGTGCCAGCAGCTTAGCTTGGGGACAGGGAAATGGCTACACCTTC.

This clonotype was counted ten times or more. The chain links TRBV30 to TRBJ1-1; D is unclear. The CDR3 is 11 residues long. Trimming shortened V by 4 bases and J by 8 bases, and 11 bases separated the two germline ends. Germline CDR1 is GTSNPN and CDR2 is SVGIG (reference sequence). The CDR3 sequence: CAWTRGGEAFF. The DNA of the CDR3 is TGTGCCTGGACTCGGGGAGGCGAAGCTTTCTTT.

This sequence joins TRBV20-1 and TRBJ2-7; D is tentatively TRBD1 or TRBD2 (5 bases each). CDR1 and CDR2 (germline): DFQATT, SNEGSKA (reference sequence). The CDR3 covers 16 residues. V was cut by 0 bases and J by 4 bases, with 19 bases left in between. CDR3 residues: CSARDDGVAGSYEQYF. The CDR3 coding sequence is TGCAGTGCTAGAGATGACGGGGTGGCAGGGTCTTACGAGCAGTACTTC.

This clonotype was recorded a few times. The rearrangement links TRBV6-2 or TRBV6-3 to TRBJ2-7, with 7 positions matching TRBD1. The CDR3 runs 17 residues. Germline-derived CDR1 and CDR2 are MNHEY and SVGEGT. Losses at the gene ends were 1 base for V and 1 base for J; bases not matched to a gene: 10. The CDR3 reads CASSYWLLGQDSYEQYF. CDR3 nucleotides: TGTGCCAGCAGTTACTGGCTCCTCGGACAGGATTCCTACGAGCAGTACTTC.

This clonotype appeared many times. The gene calls are TRBV18 and TRBJ1-5; 7 bases map to TRBD1. Per the germline V gene, CDR1 is KGHSH and CDR2 is LQKENI. The V segment lost 5 bases and the J segment 9 bases; nucleotides outside the gene matches: 7. The CDR3 contains 13 residues. The CDR3 region is CASSAGTVLPQHF. CDR3 nucleotides: TGTGCCAGCTCAGCCGGGACAGTTTTGCCCCAGCATTTT.

CDR3 in DNA: TGTGCCAGCACCCTATCGGGGGGCCCAGATACGCAGTATTTT. Its protein is CASTLSGGPDTQYF. The J gene is TRBJ2-3, the V gene TRBV7-9, with D possibly being TRBD2 (7 bases). Trimming cost V 7 bases and J 4 bases, with 15 bases left between them. The CDR3 loop spans 14 amino acids. CDR1 is SEHNR and CDR2 is FQNEAQ in the germline V gene (reference sequence).

At least ten counts were recorded for this clonotype. The genes are TRBV4-1 and TRBJ2-7; 9 bases fit TRBD1. Germline trimming cut 5 bases from V and 2 bases from J; bases unmatched to any gene: 13. Germline assignment: CDR1 MGHRA and CDR2 YSYEKL. CDR3 length equals 17 residues. CDR3 amino acids: CASSSDWDRERAYEQYF. The DNA for the CDR3 is TGCGCCAGCAGCTCCGATTGGGACAGGGAAAGGGCCTACGAGCAGTACTTC.

This sequence joins TRBV18 and TRBJ2-1, with D possibly matching TRBD1 (5 bases). Germline V gene data show CDR1 as KGHSH and CDR2 as LQKENI. The V gene lost 4 bases and the J gene lost 8 bases, with 15 bases spanning the gap. The CDR3 runs 14 residues. The CDR3: CASSLVEQADEQFF. In DNA, the CDR3 is TGTGCCAGCTCACTTGTGGAACAGGCCGATGAGCAGTTCTTC.